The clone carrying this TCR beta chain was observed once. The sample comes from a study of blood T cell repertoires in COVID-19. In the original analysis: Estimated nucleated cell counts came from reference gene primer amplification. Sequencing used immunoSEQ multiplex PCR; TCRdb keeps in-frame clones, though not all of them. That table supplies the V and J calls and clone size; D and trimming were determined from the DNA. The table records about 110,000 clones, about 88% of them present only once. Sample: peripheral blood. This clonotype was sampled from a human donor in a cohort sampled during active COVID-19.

CDR3 loop: CASSSPANYGYTF. The CDR3 DNA reads as TGTGCCAGCAGTTCCCCTGCTAACTATGGCTACACCTTC. This chain links TRBV6-5 with TRBJ1-2; D not certain. The CDR3 has 13 residues. Germline lookup yields CDR1 MNHEY and CDR2 SVGAGI. V was trimmed by 4 bases and J by 0 bases, leaving 6 bases between them.